This record covers a single TCR beta chain. The sequence runs out 3 residues before the end of the CDR3; the remainder is reconstructed from the germline J gene. CDR3 length: 13 amino acids. Germline values: CDR1 LNHDA, CDR2 SQIVND (reference sequence). The sample comes from a study of T cells in women clearing cervical HPV infection. Study in general: Case blood drawn at lesion detection; control blood after infection cleared.

The repertoire was sequenced with immunoSEQ multiplex PCR; TCRdb's copy has only in-frame clones and lacks some. The table lists about 19,000 clones. This TCR was sampled from a woman aged 18 to 75 with a cervical HPV16 infection that either progressed to CIN3+ or cleared (not recorded which). This chain links TRBV19 with TRBJ2-4, with TRBD1 identical over 8 bases. The source material was blood buffy coat. The CDR3 spells CASSIAVGQVQYF. CDR3 DNA (partial): TGTGCCAGTAGTATAGCCGTGGGACAGGTT.